This TCR beta chain was observed in a study of identical twins. The study's findings and limits: The degree of excess twin sharing was weaker in beta out-of-frame sequences. Models underestimated how often monozygotic twins shared out-of-frame TCR alpha. Analyses of zero insertions could be partly confounded by invariant MAIT and iNKT cells.

This clonotype was seen a few times. Its antigen is not identified. Germline V gene lookup returns CDR1 MNHNS and CDR2 SASEGT. The V end lost 6 bases, the J end lost 1 base, and 9 bases lay between the germline ends. The CDR3 extends over 13 amino acids. TCRdb passed the 5' RACE reads through MiXCR, listing each CDR3 protein once. The table lists approximately 210,000 distinct CDR3 sequences, 5.5% to 7.5% of them singletons. The sample was also reused in another study, on T cells expressing NK-cell markers.

V and J are TRBV6-1 and TRBJ1-1, with D uncertain. Sequences were obtained from CD8+ T cells sorted from blood. This receptor was identified in a woman aged 18 to 35 in good health. CDR3 nucleotides: TGTGCCAGCAGAACCGGGAAGAACACTGAAGCTTTCTTT. Encoded protein: CASRTGKNTEAFF.